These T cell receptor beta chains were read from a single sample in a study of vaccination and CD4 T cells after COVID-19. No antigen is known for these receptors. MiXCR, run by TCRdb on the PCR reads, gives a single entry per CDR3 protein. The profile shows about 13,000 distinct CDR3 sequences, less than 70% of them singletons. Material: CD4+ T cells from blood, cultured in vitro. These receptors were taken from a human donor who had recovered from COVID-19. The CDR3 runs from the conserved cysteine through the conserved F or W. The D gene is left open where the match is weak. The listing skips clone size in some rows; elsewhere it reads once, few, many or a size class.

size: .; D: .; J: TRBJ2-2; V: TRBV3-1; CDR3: CASTSVGELFF; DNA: TGTGCCAGCACCTCAGTCGGGGAGCTGTTTTTT
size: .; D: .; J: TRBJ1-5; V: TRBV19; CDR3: CASSIAETQPQHF; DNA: TGTGCCAGTAGTATAGCCGAGACTCAGCCCCAGCATTTT
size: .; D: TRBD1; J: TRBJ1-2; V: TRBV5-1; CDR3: CASSAWTGPSNYGYTF; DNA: TGCGCCAGCAGCGCCTGGACAGGGCCCTCTAACTATGGCTACACCTTC
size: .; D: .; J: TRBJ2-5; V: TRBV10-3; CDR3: CAISEFRGEQETQYF; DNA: TGTGCCATCAGTGAGTTTCGGGGAGAACAAGAGACCCAGTACTTC
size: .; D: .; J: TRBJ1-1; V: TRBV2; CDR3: CASSFRGPNTEAFF; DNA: TGTGCCAGCTCTTTCAGGGGACCGAACACTGAAGCTTTCTTT
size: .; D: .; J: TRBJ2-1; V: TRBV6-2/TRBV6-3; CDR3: CASSYSIFGQFF; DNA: TGTGCCAGCAGTTACTCGATTTTTGGGCAGTTCTTC
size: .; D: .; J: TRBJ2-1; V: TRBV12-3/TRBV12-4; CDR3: CASAGGHEQFF; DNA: TGTGCCAGCGCCGGTGGGCATGAGCAGTTCTTC
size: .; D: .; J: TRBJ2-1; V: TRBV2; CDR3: CATGLNSYNEQFF; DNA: TGTGCCACCGGACTGAACTCCTACAATGAGCAGTTCTTC
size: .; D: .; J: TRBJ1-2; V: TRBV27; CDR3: CATVGFGGYTF; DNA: TGTGCCACCGTAGGATTCGGGGGCTACACCTTC
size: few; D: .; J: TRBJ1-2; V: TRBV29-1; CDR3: CSVRADDSYGYTF; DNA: TGCAGCGTTAGGGCCGACGACAGCTATGGCTACACCTTC
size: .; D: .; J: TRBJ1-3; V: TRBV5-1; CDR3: CASSAGPSGNTIYF; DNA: TGCGCCAGCAGCGCGGGACCTTCTGGAAACACCATATATTTT
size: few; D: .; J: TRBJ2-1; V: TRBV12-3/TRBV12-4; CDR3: CASTSGQFYNEQFF; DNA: TGTGCCAGCACTTCCGGACAATTCTACAATGAGCAGTTCTTC
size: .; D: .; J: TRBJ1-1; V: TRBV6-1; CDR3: CASSSRGDGTEAFF; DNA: TGTGCCAGCTCCAGTCGAGGGGACGGCACTGAAGCTTTCTTT
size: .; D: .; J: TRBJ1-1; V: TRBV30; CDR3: CAWIILVDTEAFF; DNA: TGTGCCTGGATAATCTTAGTGGACACTGAAGCTTTCTTT
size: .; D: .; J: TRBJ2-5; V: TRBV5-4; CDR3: CASSLAGIGETQYF; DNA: TGTGCCAGCAGCTTGGCGGGGATAGGAGAGACCCAGTACTTC
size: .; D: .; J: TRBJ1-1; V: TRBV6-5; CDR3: CASSSLNFEDYRGNTEAFF; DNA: TGTGCCAGCAGTTCCCTGAATTTCGAAGATTACAGAGGCAACACTGAAGCTTTCTTT
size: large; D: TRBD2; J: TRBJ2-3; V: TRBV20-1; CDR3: CSVREKVTDTQYF; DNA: TGCAGTGTGCGGGAGAAAGTCACAGATACGCAGTATTTT